This T cell receptor (beta chain) was identified during a study of cytomegalovirus exposure and HLA in healthy donors. Notes on the study in general: A list of 150 to 200 TCR beta chains associated with cytomegalovirus was given.

Looked up from germline, CDR1 is SGHRS and CDR2 is YFSETQ. V lost 6 bases and J lost 7; bases outside the gene matches: 9. The CDR3 has 14 amino acids. PCR employed 60 Vbeta and 13 Jbeta primers. Profiled with immunoSEQ multiplex PCR; TCRdb holds only in-frame clones, not every one. In the table there are some 120,000 clones, around 80% of which are singletons. About this clone itself: What it recognizes is unknown.

The sequence was obtained from a woman aged 60 to 75 in good health and CMV-seropositive. The chain carries TRBV5-1 and TRBJ2-4; 8 positions match TRBD2. Sequencing was carried out using PBMCs. CDR3 in DNA: TGCGCCAGCACGGGGGGGACTGGGGAGAACATTCAGTACTTC. This gives the protein CASTGGTGENIQYF.